The 2 T cell receptor beta chains in this list originate from one sample, sequenced in a study of blood T cell repertoires in COVID-19 (dated by TCRdb to 2020 to 2022). Library preparation employed the immunoSEQ multiplex PCR assay. The table comes from immuneACCESS by way of TCRdb, which keeps in-frame sequences with V and J called. Part of the clones is missing from these tables; in studies checked, under half for an unresolved V gene and the rest for unknown reasons. Within this sample are some 250,000 clones, with approximately 91% of them counted one time only. The top ten clonotypes cover 2.3% of the sample. The sequencing input was PBMCs or T cells enriched from blood (not recorded which). These receptors were taken from a woman aged 40-49 years with acute COVID-19.

The chain links TRBV6-1 to TRBJ1-2; D gene ambiguous. The CDR3 contains 17 residues. Trimming cost V 1 base and J 5 bases, with 20 bases left between them. Germline loops: CDR1 MNHNS, CDR2 SASEGT. The CDR3 DNA follows: TGTGCCAGCAGTGAAGGGGCGGCAGTTCGGCGAGGGTATGGCTACACCTTC. Amino acid sequence: CASSEGAAVRRGYGYTF.

The rearrangement uses TRBV28 and TRBJ1-2, with TRBD1 as a possible D gene (5 bases). Germline loops: CDR1 MDHEN, CDR2 SYDVKM. The CDR3 totals 13 residues. V was cut by 7 bases and J by 4 bases, with 13 bases left in between. CDR3 DNA sequence: TGTGCCAGCACCTGGGGGGGGAGCTATGGCTACACCTTC. Protein sequence: CASTWGGSYGYTF.